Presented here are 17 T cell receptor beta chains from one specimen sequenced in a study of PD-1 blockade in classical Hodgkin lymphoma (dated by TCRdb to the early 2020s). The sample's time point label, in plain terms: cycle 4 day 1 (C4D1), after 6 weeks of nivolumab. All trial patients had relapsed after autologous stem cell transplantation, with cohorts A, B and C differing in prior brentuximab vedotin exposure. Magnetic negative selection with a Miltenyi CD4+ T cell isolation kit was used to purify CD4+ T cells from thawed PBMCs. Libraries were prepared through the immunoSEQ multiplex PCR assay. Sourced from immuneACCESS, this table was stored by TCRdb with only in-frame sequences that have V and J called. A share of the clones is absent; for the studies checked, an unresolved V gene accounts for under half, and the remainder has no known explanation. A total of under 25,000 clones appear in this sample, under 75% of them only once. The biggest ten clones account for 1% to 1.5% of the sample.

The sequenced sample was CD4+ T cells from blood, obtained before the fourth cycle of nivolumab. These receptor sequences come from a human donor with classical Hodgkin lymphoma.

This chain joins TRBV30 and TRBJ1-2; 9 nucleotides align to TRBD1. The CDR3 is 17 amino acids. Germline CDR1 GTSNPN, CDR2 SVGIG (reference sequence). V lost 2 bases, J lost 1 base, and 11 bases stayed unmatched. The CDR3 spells CAWSTPTGGTFNYGYTF. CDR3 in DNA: TGTGCCTGGAGTACGCCGACAGGGGGGACCTTTAACTATGGCTACACCTTC.

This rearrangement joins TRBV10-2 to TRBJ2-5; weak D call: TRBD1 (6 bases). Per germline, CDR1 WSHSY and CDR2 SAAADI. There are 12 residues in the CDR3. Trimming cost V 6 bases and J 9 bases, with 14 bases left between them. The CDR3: CASRITSGAQYF. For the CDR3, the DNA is TGCGCCAGCAGAATCACCTCAGGGGCCCAGTACTTC.

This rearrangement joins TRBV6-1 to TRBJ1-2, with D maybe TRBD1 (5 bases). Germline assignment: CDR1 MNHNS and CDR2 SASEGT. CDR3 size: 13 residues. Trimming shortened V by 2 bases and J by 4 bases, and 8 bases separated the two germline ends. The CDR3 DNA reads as TGTGCCAGCAGTGAAAAGGACATCTATGGCTACACCTTC. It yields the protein CASSEKDIYGYTF.

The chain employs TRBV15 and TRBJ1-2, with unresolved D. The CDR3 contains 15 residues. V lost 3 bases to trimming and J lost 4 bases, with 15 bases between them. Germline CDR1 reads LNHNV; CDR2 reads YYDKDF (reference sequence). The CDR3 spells CATSSLPAASYGYTF. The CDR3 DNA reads TGTGCCACCAGCAGCCTCCCAGCCGCGTCCTATGGCTACACCTTC.

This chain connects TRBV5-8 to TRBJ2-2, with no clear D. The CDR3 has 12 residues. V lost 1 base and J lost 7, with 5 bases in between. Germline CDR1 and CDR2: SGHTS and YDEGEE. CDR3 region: CASSLNHGELFF. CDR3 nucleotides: TGTGCCAGCAGCTTGAATCACGGGGAGCTGTTTTTT.

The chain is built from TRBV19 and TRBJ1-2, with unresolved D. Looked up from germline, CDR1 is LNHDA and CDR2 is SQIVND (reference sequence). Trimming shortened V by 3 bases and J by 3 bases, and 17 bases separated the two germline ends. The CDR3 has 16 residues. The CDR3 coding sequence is TGTGCCAGTAGTATGATGGATCAAGCTCTCTACTATGGCTACACCTTC. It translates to CASSMMDQALYYGYTF.

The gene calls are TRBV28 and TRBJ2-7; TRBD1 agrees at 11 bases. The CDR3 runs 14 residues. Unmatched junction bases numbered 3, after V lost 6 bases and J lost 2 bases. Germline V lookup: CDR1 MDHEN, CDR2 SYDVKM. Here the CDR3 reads CASRPGQGAYEQYF. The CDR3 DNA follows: TGTGCCAGCAGACCGGGACAGGGGGCCTACGAGCAGTACTTC.

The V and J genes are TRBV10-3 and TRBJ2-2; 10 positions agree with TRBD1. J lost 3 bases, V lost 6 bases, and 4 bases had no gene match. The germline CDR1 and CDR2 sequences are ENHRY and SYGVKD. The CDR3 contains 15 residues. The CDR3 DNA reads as TGTGCCATCAGGGCCGGGACAGGGGACACCGGGGAGCTGTTTTTT. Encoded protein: CAIRAGTGDTGELFF.

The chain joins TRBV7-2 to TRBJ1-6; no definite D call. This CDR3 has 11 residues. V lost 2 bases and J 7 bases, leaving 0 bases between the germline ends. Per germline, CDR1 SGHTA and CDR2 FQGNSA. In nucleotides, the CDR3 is TGTGCCAGCAGCTTAAATTCACCCCTCCACTTT. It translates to CASSLNSPLHF.

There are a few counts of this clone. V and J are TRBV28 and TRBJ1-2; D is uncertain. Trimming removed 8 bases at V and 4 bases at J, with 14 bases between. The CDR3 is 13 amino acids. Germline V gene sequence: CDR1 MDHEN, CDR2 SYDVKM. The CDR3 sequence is CASCRRRIYGYTF. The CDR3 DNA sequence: TGTGCCAGCTGTAGACGGCGAATCTATGGCTACACCTTC.

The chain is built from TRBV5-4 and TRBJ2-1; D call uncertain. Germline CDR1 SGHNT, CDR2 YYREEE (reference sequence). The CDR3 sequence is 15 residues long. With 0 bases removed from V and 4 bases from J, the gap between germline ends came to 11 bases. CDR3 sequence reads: CASSLVGMRYNEQFF. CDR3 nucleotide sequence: TGTGCCAGCAGCTTGGTAGGGATGAGGTACAATGAGCAGTTCTTC.

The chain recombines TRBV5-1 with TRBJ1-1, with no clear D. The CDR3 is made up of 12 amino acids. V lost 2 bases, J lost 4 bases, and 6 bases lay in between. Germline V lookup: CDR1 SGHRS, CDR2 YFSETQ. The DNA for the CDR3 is TGCGCCAGCAGCTTACCAGGCACTGAAGCTTTCTTT. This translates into CASSLPGTEAFF.

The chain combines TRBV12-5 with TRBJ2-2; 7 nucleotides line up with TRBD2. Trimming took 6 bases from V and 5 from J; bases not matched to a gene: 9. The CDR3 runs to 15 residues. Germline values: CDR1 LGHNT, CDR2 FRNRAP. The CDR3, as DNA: TGTGCTAGTGGCCGCGGACTAGAAAGGACCGGGGAGCTGTTTTTT. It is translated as CASGRGLERTGELFF.

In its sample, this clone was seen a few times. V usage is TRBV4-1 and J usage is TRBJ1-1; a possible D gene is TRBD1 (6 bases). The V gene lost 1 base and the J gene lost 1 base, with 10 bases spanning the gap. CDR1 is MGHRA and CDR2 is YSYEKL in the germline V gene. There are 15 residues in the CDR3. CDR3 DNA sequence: TGCGCCAGCAGCCAAGTTTTGACAGGGAACACTGAAGCTTTCTTT. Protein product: CASSQVLTGNTEAFF.

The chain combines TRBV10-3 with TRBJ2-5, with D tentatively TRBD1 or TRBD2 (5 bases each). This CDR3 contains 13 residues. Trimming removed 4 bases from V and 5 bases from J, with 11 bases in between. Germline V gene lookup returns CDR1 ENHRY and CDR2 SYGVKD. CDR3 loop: CAISGGRLETQYF. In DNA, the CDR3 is TGTGCCATCAGTGGGGGACGTCTCGAGACCCAGTACTTC.

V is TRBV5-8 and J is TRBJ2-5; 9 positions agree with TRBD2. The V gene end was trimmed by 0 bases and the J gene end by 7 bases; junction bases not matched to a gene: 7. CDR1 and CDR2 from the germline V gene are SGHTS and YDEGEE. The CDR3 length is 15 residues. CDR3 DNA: TGTGCCAGCAGCTTGGGCCCTAGCGGGGTTACGACCCAGTACTTC. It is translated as CASSLGPSGVTTQYF.

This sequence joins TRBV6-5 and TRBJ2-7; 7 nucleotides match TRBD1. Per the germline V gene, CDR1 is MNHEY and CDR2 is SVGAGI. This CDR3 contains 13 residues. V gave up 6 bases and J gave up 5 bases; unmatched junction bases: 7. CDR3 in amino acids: CASRRQGRHEQYF. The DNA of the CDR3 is TGTGCCAGCAGGAGACAGGGAAGGCACGAGCAGTACTTC.